The next 24 T cell receptor beta chains were all read from a single sample in a study of T cell clonality in common variable immunodeficiency. Using immunoSEQ multiplex PCR, the repertoire was profiled, and TCRdb retains in-frame clones only, with some absent. The sample includes under 65,000 clones, none of them occurring once. Input material: peripheral blood mononuclear cells. The receptor source for this set is a person aged 18-70 years in good health.

This clone was recorded at least ten times. The read gets to within 3 residues of the CDR3 end, and the germline J gene fills in the rest. The chain joins TRBV19 to TRBJ1-5; D is undetermined. Trimming shortened V by 4 bases and J by 4 bases, and 11 bases separated the two germline ends. CDR1 is LNHDA and CDR2 is SQIVND in the germline V gene (reference sequence). The CDR3 loop spans 14 amino acids. The CDR3 sequence is CASSSGVGNQPQHF. The CDR3 bases that were read are TGTGCCAGTAGTAGCGGGGTTGGGAATCAGCCC.

This clone was recorded many times. The observed sequence ends 3 residues before the CDR3 terminus, with the missing tail filled in from the germline J gene. This chain connects TRBV7-2 to TRBJ2-1; weak D call: TRBD1 (5 bases). This CDR3 comprises 16 residues. The V gene's germline CDR1 is SGHTA and CDR2 FQGNSA. The V gene lost 0 bases and the J gene lost 7 bases, with 16 bases spanning the gap. Partial CDR3 DNA: TGTGCCAGCAGCTTAGCAGGGGATGTAAGTTTGAATGAG. This sequence encodes CASSLAGDVSLNE. The whole CDR3 sequence is CASSLAGDVSLNEQFF.

This clone was counted many times. The sequence runs out 3 residues before the end of the CDR3; the remainder is reconstructed from the germline J gene. The rearrangement links TRBV12-3 or TRBV12-4 to TRBJ2-2; TRBD1 agrees at 7 bases. The CDR3 is 15 amino acids. V lost 5 bases and J lost 4; bases outside the gene matches: 7. CDR3 DNA, as far as it was read: TGTGCCAGCAGTCAGCCGGGACAGTCCACCGGGGAG. This translates into CASSQPGQSTGE. The whole CDR3 reads CASSQPGQSTGELFF.

This clone has a count of ten or more. Sequencing ends 3 residues short of the CDR3 end; the germline J gene provides the rest. J is TRBJ2-3 and V is TRBV7-3; TRBD2 might be the D (6 bases). From germline, CDR1 is SGHTA and CDR2 FQGTGA. The CDR3 is made up of 14 amino acids. Trimming shortened V by 5 bases and J by 2 bases, and 11 bases separated the two germline ends. The CDR3 bases that were read are TGTGCCAGCAGCCCCGGGGGAGTCACAGATACG. It encodes CASSPGGVTDT. The full CDR3 protein is CASSPGGVTDTQYF.

This clone has at least ten counts. The missing CDR3 end, 3 residues past where the read stops, is filled in from the germline J gene. The chain combines TRBV7-3 with TRBJ1-2, with a weak D call TRBD1 (6 bases). CDR1 and CDR2 (germline): SGHTA, FQGTGA. V was cut by 4 bases and J by 4 bases, with 16 bases left in between. This CDR3 region has 15 residues. The CDR3 here is CASSSSSNRVYGYTF. Partial CDR3 DNA: TGTGCCAGCAGCTCTTCTAGCAACAGGGTCTATGGC.

This clone was observed many times. The DNA ends 3 residues before the CDR3 does, and the rest of the CDR3 is filled in from the germline J gene. This chain joins TRBV2 and TRBJ2-5; D may be TRBD1 (6 bases). Trimming took off 0 bases at V and 5 bases at J, with 13 bases between the two ends. Looked up from germline, CDR1 is SNHLY and CDR2 is FYNNEI. The length of the CDR3 is 15 residues. CDR3 protein: CASSEAPQGWETQYF. The sequenced CDR3 bases are TGTGCCAGCAGTGAAGCGCCACAGGGTTGGGAGACC.

The sample holds many counts of this clone. CDR3 residues: CASSRTSARTDTQYF. The CDR3 bases that were read are TGTGCCAGCAGCCGGACTAGCGCGCGCACAGATACG. This chain links TRBV3-1 (or the pseudogene TRBV3-2) with TRBJ2-3; 9 bases match TRBD2. The CDR3 goes on 3 residues after the read ends, and that part is filled in from the germline J gene. Germline CDR1 and CDR2: LGHDT and YNNKEL (reference sequence). The CDR3 covers 15 residues. V lost 4 bases to trimming and J lost 1 base; unmatched junction nucleotides: 3.

This clone has ten or more counts. The read ends 3 residues shy of where the CDR3 ends; the end is completed using the germline J gene. The rearrangement uses TRBV7-2 and TRBJ2-3; D remains unclear. The CDR3 covers 13 residues. Germline V gene data show CDR1 as SGHTA and CDR2 as FQGNSA. The V end was cut by 2 bases, the J end by 6 bases, with 9 bases between. The sequenced CDR3 bases are TGTGCCAGCAGCTTATTCTCCCGGGATACG. This gives the protein CASSLFSRDT. The full CDR3 protein is CASSLFSRDTQYF.

This clone was found many times. The missing CDR3 end, 3 residues past where the read stops, is filled in from the germline J gene. V is TRBV28 and J is TRBJ2-3; TRBD2 matches 14 bases. Trimming took 10 bases from V and 5 from J; bases not matched to a gene: 8. CDR1 MDHEN and CDR2 SYDVKM come from the germline V gene. CDR3 size: 15 residues. This CDR3 is CATATSGGVIDTQYF. CDR3 DNA (partial): TGTGCCACCGCGACTAGCGGGGGGGTTATAGATACG.

This clone was detected ten times or more. The read gets to within 3 residues of the CDR3 end, and the germline J gene fills in the rest. V gene TRBV29-1 combines with J gene TRBJ1-2; D unresolved. The V and J ends lost 3 bases and 4 bases respectively, with 9 bases between them. The CDR3 runs to 12 residues. In germline, CDR1 is SQVTM, CDR2 ANQGSEA. CDR3 sequence reads: CSVDHHSYGYTF. The DNA read from the CDR3 is TGCAGCGTTGATCACCACAGCTATGGC.

Many counts were recorded for this clone. The CDR3 extends 3 residues past the end of the read, so its final part is completed from the germline J gene. The rearrangement links TRBV18 to TRBJ2-2; D unresolved. The CDR3 extends over 13 amino acids. In germline, CDR1 is KGHSH, CDR2 LQKENI. The CDR3 region is CASSPGQNEKLFF. Partial CDR3 DNA: TGTGCCAGCTCACCAGGGCAGAATGAAAAG.

This clone was seen ten or more times. Read data end 3 residues before the CDR3 end; the end is taken from the germline J gene. The chain carries TRBV28 and TRBJ1-2, with 7 bases that match TRBD1. The CDR3 has 15 amino acids. The germline gives CDR1 MDHEN, CDR2 SYDVKM. The covered CDR3 bases are TGTGCCAGCAGTTCCGCGTCGACAGGGTCAAAAGGC. Residues: CASSSASTGSKG. The whole CDR3 region reads CASSSASTGSKGYTF.

At least ten counts were recorded for this clone. The CDR3 end is not reached by the read, which stops 3 residues before it; the germline J gene fills it in. The rearrangement uses TRBV18 and TRBJ1-2; D not resolved. The length of the CDR3 is 13 residues. The germline gives CDR1 KGHSH, CDR2 LQKENI. The V end was cut by 4 bases, the J end by 4 bases, with 10 bases between. CDR3 region: CASSLQESYGYTF. The DNA read from the CDR3 is TGTGCCAGCTCACTTCAGGAGTCCTATGGC.

This clone has a count of ten or more. The read halts 3 residues ahead of the CDR3 end, with the missing end drawn from the germline J gene. The rearrangement joins TRBV10-1 to TRBJ2-2; 9 nucleotides match TRBD2. J gave up 0 bases and V 9 bases, and 5 bases lay outside the gene matches. The CDR3 has 15 residues. Germline V gene data show CDR1 as WNHNN and CDR2 as SYGVQD (reference sequence). The CDR3 spells CAREQRGANTGELFF. Partial CDR3 DNA: TGCGCCAGGGAGCAGCGGGGGGCGAACACCGGGGAG.

The sample holds many counts of this clone. CDR3 sequence reads: CASRDYDSNQPQHF. CDR3 DNA, as far as it was read: TGTGCCAGCAGAGACTATGATAGCAATCAGCCC. The chain is built from TRBV6-2 or TRBV6-3 and TRBJ1-5; no firm D call. Read data end 3 residues before the CDR3 end; the end is taken from the germline J gene. Germline assignment: CDR1 MNHEY and CDR2 SVGEGT. Trimming removed 6 bases from V and 0 bases from J, with 9 bases in between. CDR3 length equals 14 residues.

This clone was recorded at least ten times. The CDR3 end falls 3 residues outside the read, so it is completed with the germline J gene. The rearrangement uses TRBV18 and TRBJ2-3; tentative D call: TRBD1 (6 bases). V lost 0 bases and J 5 bases, leaving 18 bases between the germline ends. CDR3 length: 17 residues. Germline CDR1 and CDR2: KGHSH and LQKENI. The chain's CDR3 is CASSPPTGHLDIDTQYF. Partial CDR3 DNA: TGTGCCAGCTCACCACCCACGGGACATCTCGACATAGATACG.

This clone was found many times. The read stops 3 residues short of the end of the CDR3; the missing end is completed from the germline J gene. The chain uses TRBV12-3 or TRBV12-4 and TRBJ1-5; unclear D gene. V shed 6 bases and J shed 3 bases, with 15 bases lying between them. The CDR3 consists of 15 residues. The sequenced part of the CDR3 DNA is TGTGCCAGCAGCCTATCCCGACTGCTCAATCAGCCC. Amino acids: CASSLSRLLNQP. From start to end, the CDR3 is CASSLSRLLNQPQHF.

This clone showed up many times. Sequencing ends 3 residues short of the CDR3 end; the germline J gene provides the rest. This chain uses TRBV19 with TRBJ2-1; D gene uncertain. The CDR3 length is 12 residues. Per germline, CDR1 LNHDA and CDR2 SQIVND (reference sequence). V gave up 7 bases and J gave up 2 bases, with 6 bases separating them. The CDR3 reads CASTGAYNEQFF. The DNA read from the CDR3 is TGTGCCAGTACAGGAGCCTACAATGAG.

This clone was picked up many times. The DNA ends 3 residues before the CDR3 does, and the rest of the CDR3 is filled in from the germline J gene. The chain combines TRBV5-1 with TRBJ2-5; 10 bases are a match to TRBD1. Losses at the gene ends were 4 bases for V and 4 bases for J; bases not matched to a gene: 7. The CDR3 runs 15 residues. Germline V lookup: CDR1 SGHRS, CDR2 YFSETQ. The CDR3 protein is CASSVGQGFGETQYF. The part of the CDR3 DNA that was read is TGCGCCAGCAGCGTGGGACAGGGGTTTGGAGAGACC.

Ten or more counts support this clone. The read is 3 residues too short to cover the CDR3 end, so that end is filled in from the germline J gene. V usage is TRBV20-1 and J usage is TRBJ1-6, with D perhaps TRBD1 (5 bases). The CDR3 totals 14 residues. The ends were cut back, 2 bases at V and 9 bases at J, with 14 bases in the middle. Germline CDR1 reads DFQATT; CDR2 reads SNEGSKA (reference sequence). The CDR3 DNA, read in part, is TGCAGTGCTAGAAGTAGAGGGGATAGTTCACCC. The encoded protein is CSARSRGDSSP. The whole CDR3 is CSARSRGDSSPLHF.

This clone was recorded many times. The sequenced fragment ends 3 residues before the CDR3 boundary, so the rest is inferred from the germline J gene. This chain joins TRBV20-1 and TRBJ2-1, with 10 bases fitting TRBD2. V was pared by 0 bases and J by 6 bases, with 5 bases of the junction left unmatched. The germline CDR1 and CDR2 sequences are DFQATT and SNEGSKA (reference sequence). CDR3 length equals 15 residues. The CDR3 sequence is CSARDLGLAFNEQFF. CDR3 DNA (partial): TGCAGTGCTAGAGACCTGGGACTAGCGTTCAATGAG.

This clone was seen ten or more times. The missing CDR3 end, 3 residues past where the read stops, is filled in from the germline J gene. J is TRBJ1-2 and V is TRBV7-2; 8 bases align to TRBD1. V trimming: 8 bases; J trimming: 6 bases; junction bases outside the gene matches: 14. This CDR3 contains 15 residues. Germline CDR1 reads SGHTA; CDR2 reads FQGNSA. CDR3 bases read: TGTGCCAGCGGACAGGGTGCCAGTTCCCCCCATGGC. Translation: CASGQGASSPHG. The complete CDR3 protein is CASGQGASSPHGYTF. The complete variable domain, with remaining parts taken from reference TRBV7-2 and TRBJ1-2, reads GAGVSQSPSNKVTEKGKDVELRCDPISGHTALYWYRQSLGQGLEFLIYFQGNSAPDKSGLPSDRFSAERTGGSVSTLTIQRTQQEDSAVYLCASGQGASSPHGYTFGSGTRLTVV.

This clone was seen repeatedly, ten times or more. CDR3 bases read: TGTGCCAGCAGCGCCCTACTAGCGGGGCAAGAGACC. Translating gives CASSALLAGQET. The entire CDR3 protein is CASSALLAGQETQYF. V usage is TRBV7-2 and J usage is TRBJ2-5, with 10 bases lining up with TRBD2. The read halts 3 residues ahead of the CDR3 end, with the missing end drawn from the germline J gene. Germline V gene data show CDR1 as SGHTA and CDR2 as FQGNSA. The junction had 5 bases not matched to a gene; V was cut back by 5 bases and J by 2 bases. CDR3 size: 15 residues.

This clone was picked up many times. The read ends 3 residues early relative to the CDR3; the germline J gene fills the gap. The V and J genes are TRBV29-1 and TRBJ2-1; TRBD1 is a possible D gene (7 bases). Germline loops: CDR1 SQVTM, CDR2 ANQGSEA. The V end was cut by 3 bases, the J end by 7 bases, with 16 bases between. CDR3 length equals 14 residues. This CDR3 is CSVDQGGVGNEQFF. The sequenced part of the CDR3 DNA is TGCAGCGTTGATCAGGGGGGAGTTGGGAATGAG.